Reported below is one T cell receptor (beta chain). These data belong to a study of OX40 agonist ivuxolimab in advanced cancers. Looked up from germline, CDR1 is MRHNA and CDR2 is SNTAGT. There are 15 residues in the CDR3. Trimming cost V 8 bases and J 4 bases; bases outside gene matches: 7. Libraries were prepared by immunoSEQ multiplex PCR; TCRdb keeps only in-frame clonotypes and omits some of them. The table has about 6,100 clones, under 85% seen once. The chain links TRBV6-4 to TRBJ2-3; 12 bases are shared with TRBD1. The sequence was obtained from an adult with an advanced solid tumor such as melanoma, head and neck, liver or kidney cancer. Sequenced here: CD4+ or CD8+ T cells sorted from blood, sampled in a trial of the OX40 agonist ivuxolimab. The CDR3 nucleotides read TGTGCCAGCGGAAAGGGGACAGGGGGCTCAGATACGCAGTATTTT. This translates into CASGKGTGGSDTQYF.